This T cell receptor beta chain stems from a study of cytomegalovirus exposure and HLA in healthy donors. General study points: Cytomegalovirus association was listed for 164 TCR beta chains.

Some clones are missing from TCRdb's copy, which holds only in-frame ones; the method was immunoSEQ multiplex PCR. The table records about 330,000 clones, roughly 88% of them present only once. Unmatched junction bases numbered 5, after V lost 0 bases and J lost 4 bases. CDR3 length: 16 residues. In germline, CDR1 is SGDLS, CDR2 YYNGEE. For this clone: Its antigen is as yet unknown.

The receptor comes from a young woman in good health and CMV-seronegative. Sequencing was carried out using PBMCs. This chain joins TRBV9 and TRBJ2-2; 8 nucleotides line up with TRBD2. The CDR3, as DNA: TGTGCCAGCAGCGTAGGTAGCGGGGAACTCACCGGGGAGCTGTTTTTT. Its protein is CASSVGSGELTGELFF.